The 2 T cell receptor beta chains in this list originate from one sample, sequenced in a study of STAT5B mutations in CD4+ large granular lymphocyte leukemia. TCRdb keeps only in-frame clones here, not all; method: immunoSEQ multiplex PCR. The data contain fewer than 40,000 clones, about 76% of them singletons. Specimen: CD4+ T cells from blood buffy coats. These receptors were taken from a human donor in good health.

This clone occurred a few times. The chain is built from TRBV6-8 and TRBJ1-2, with D uncertain. The V gene lost 11 bases and the J gene lost 7 bases, with 11 bases spanning the gap. The V gene's germline CDR1 is MNHGY and CDR2 SAAAGT. The CDR3 loop spans 10 amino acids. DNA for the CDR3: TGTGCCGGCGGCTCTTTTGGCTACACCTTC. Its protein product is CAGGSFGYTF.

This chain connects TRBV6-5 to TRBJ1-1; D gene uncertain. Germline assignment: CDR1 MNHEY and CDR2 SVGAGI. The CDR3 is 13 amino acids. With 5 bases removed from V and 1 base from J, the gap between germline ends came to 8 bases. The CDR3 reads CASSEGRNTEAFF. DNA for the CDR3: TGTGCCAGCAGTGAAGGCAGGAACACTGAAGCTTTCTTT.